This TCR beta chain was identified in a study of T cells after posttransplantation cyclophosphamide. Study results and limitations: Tissue-infiltrating T cells from skin or gut overlapped little with blood T cells. Recipient CMV seropositivity and CMV reactivation strongly tracked TRB clonality.

Repertoires were generated with immunoSEQ multiplex PCR, while TCRdb's copy carries only in-frame clones and drops some. The data hold 20,000 or so clones, with around 90% observed a single time. V lost 0 bases and J 4 bases, leaving 11 bases between the germline ends. Per the germline V gene, CDR1 is SGDLS and CDR2 is YYNGEE. The CDR3 is 15 amino acids. Regarding this clone: Its cognate antigen is unknown.

Busulfan-fludarabine conditioning, marrow transplant, and cyclophosphamide on days +3 and +4 were administered. The sample consisted of PBMCs, taken after allogeneic stem cell transplant with posttransplant cyclophosphamide. The receptor was derived from a female patient between 35 and 55 years old who received an allogeneic stem cell transplant from a related donor, was CMV-positive, and had no GVHD. Some T cells may be graft donor cells. This chain links TRBV9 with TRBJ1-3; D is undetermined. The CDR3 spells CASSVASGLGNTIYF. The CDR3 coding sequence is TGTGCCAGCAGCGTAGCGTCGGGTTTAGGAAACACCATATATTTT.